The clone carrying this TCR beta chain was recorded a few times. Here immunoSEQ multiplex PCR was the method, and the copy in TCRdb shows in-frame clones only, minus some. The table includes around 2,700 clones, under 20% detected once. The data are from a study of sequential checkpoint blockade in melanoma. Whole-study context: DNA from 90 to 100 pretreatment tumor samples underwent TCRβ immunosequencing.

The CDR3 runs 14 residues. V lost 2 bases, J lost 2 bases, and 10 bases lay in between. Per the germline V gene, CDR1 is MDHEN and CDR2 is SYDVKM. Regarding treatment: randomized to nivolumab then ipilimumab (arm A) or the reverse (arm B). This clonotype originated in a human donor with melanoma. The chain links TRBV28 to TRBJ2-7; tentative D call: TRBD1 (6 bases). Sequencing used tumor tissue (inferred from file names), obtained from a patient given nivolumab and ipilimumab in sequence. This CDR3 is CASSLPGDPYEQYF. In nucleotides, the CDR3 is TGTGCCAGCAGTTTACCAGGGGATCCCTACGAGCAGTACTTC.